The sequence of this T cell receptor (beta chain) was determined in a study of T cell responses to AZD1222 COVID-19 vaccine. Study-wide results and limits: Females outnumbered males among donors, who were mostly white British; clonal diversity was possibly underestimated.

As regards this clone: What it recognizes is unknown.

Germline V gene lookup returns CDR1 SGHNT and CDR2 YENEEA. V dropped 4 bases and J dropped 1 base, with 4 bases sitting between them. This CDR3 region has 13 residues. The table came from immunoSEQ multiplex PCR; TCRdb's copy has only in-frame clones and leaves some out. The data show 120,000 or so clones, around nine tenths seen once. The sample consisted of peripheral blood, taken on day 0 of MenACWY control vaccination. The chain combines TRBV11-3 with TRBJ2-2, with no clear D. This clonotype was obtained from an adult in good health. This CDR3 reads CASSYRNTGELFF. CDR3 DNA: TGTGCCAGCAGCTACAGGAACACCGGGGAGCTGTTTTTT.